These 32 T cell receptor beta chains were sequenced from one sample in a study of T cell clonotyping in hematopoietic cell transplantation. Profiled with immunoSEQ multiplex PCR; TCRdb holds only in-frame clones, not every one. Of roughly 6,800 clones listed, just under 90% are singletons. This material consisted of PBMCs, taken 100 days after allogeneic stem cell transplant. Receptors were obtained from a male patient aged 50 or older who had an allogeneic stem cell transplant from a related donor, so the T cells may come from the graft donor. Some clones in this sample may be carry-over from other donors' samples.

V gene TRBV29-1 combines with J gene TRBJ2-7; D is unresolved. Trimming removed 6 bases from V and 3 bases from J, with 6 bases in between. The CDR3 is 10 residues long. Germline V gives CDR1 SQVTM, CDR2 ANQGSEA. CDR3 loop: CSVIVYEQYF. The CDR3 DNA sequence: TGCAGCGTCATAGTCTACGAGCAGTACTTC.

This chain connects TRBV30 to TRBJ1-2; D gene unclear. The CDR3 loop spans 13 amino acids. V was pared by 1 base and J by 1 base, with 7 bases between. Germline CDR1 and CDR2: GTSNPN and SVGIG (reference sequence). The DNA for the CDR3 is TGTGCCTGGAGTGCGGGATTTAACTATGGCTACACCTTC. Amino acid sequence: CAWSAGFNYGYTF.

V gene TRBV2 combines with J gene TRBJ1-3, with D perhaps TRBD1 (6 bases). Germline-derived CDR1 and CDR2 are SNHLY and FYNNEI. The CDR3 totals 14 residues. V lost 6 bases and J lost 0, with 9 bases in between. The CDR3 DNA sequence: TGTGCCAGCAGACGGACAGACTCTGGAAACACCATATATTTT. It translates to CASRRTDSGNTIYF.

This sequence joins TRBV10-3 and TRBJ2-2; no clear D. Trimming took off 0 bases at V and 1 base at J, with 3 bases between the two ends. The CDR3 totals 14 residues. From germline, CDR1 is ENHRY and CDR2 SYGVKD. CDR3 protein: CAISESWNTGELFF. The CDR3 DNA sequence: TGTGCCATCAGTGAGTCGTGGAACACCGGGGAGCTGTTTTTT.

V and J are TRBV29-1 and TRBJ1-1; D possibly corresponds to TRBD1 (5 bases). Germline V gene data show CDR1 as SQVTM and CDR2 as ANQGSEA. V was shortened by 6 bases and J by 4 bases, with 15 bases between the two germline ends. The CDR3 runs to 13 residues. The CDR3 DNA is TGCAGCGTATCGACAGCGACGGGCACTGAAGCTTTCTTT. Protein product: CSVSTATGTEAFF.

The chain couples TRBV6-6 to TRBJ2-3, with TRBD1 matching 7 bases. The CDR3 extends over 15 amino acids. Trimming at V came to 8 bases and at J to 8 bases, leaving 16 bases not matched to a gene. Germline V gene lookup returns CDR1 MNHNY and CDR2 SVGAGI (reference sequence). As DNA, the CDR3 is TGTGCCAGCCGAGCAGGGGGAGCAAGGGACGGTACGCAGTATTTT. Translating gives CASRAGGARDGTQYF.

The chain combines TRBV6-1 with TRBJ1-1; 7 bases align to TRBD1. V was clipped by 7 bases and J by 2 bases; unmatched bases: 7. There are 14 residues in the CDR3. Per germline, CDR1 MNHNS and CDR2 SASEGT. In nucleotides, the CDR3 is TGTGCCAGCAAGCACGGGACAGCTAACACTGAAGCTTTCTTT. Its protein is CASKHGTANTEAFF.

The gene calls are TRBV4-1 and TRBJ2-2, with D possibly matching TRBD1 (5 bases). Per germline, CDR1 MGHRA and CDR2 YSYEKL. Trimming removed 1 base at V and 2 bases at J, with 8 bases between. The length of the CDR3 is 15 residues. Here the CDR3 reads CASSQGTLNTGELFF. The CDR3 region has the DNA TGCGCCAGCAGCCAAGGGACACTCAACACCGGGGAGCTGTTTTTT.

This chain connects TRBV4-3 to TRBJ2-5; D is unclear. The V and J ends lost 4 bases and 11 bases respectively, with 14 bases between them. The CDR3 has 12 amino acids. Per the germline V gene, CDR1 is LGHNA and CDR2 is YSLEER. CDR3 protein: CASSPMGPLQYF. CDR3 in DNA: TGCGCCAGCAGCCCGATGGGCCCCCTGCAGTACTTC.

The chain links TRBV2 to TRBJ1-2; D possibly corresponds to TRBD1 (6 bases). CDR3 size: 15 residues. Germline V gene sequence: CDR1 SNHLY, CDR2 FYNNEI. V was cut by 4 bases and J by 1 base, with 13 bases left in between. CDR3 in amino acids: CASSVDRTLNYGYTF. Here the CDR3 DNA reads TGTGCCAGCAGTGTTGACAGGACCCTTAACTATGGCTACACCTTC.

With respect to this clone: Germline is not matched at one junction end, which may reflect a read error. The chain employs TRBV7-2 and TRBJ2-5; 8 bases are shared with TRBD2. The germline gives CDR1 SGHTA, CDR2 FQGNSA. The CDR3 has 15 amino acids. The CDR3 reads CASSWSGLAGREQHF. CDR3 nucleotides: TGTGCCAGCAGCTGGAGCGGATTAGCGGGACGGGAGCAGCACTTC.

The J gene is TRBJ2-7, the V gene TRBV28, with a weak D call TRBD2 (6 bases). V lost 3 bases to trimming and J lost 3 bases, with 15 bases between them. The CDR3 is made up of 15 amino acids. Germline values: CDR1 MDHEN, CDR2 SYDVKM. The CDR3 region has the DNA TGTGCCAGCAGTTTCTTCTCAGGAGGGGTCTACGAGCAGTACTTC. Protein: CASSFFSGGVYEQYF.

CDR3 bases: TGCAGCGCCTGGGGGCTAGGCTATGGCTACACCTTC. The encoded protein is CSAWGLGYGYTF. The chain joins TRBV29-1 to TRBJ1-2, with D maybe TRBD1 (6 bases). The V gene's germline CDR1 is SQVTM and CDR2 ANQGSEA. Deletions cut 7 bases from V and 4 bases from J, with 13 bases between. The length of the CDR3 is 12 residues.

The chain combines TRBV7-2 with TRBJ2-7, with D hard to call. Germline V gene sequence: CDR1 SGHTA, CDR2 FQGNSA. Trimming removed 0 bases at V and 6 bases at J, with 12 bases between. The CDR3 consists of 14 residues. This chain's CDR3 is CASSLALVSGEQYF. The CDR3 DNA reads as TGTGCCAGCAGCTTAGCTCTAGTATCGGGCGAGCAGTACTTC.

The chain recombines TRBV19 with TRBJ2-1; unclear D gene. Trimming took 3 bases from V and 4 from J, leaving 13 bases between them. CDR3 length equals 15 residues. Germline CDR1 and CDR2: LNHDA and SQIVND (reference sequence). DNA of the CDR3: TGTGCCAGTAGTATTCTGCTGGCCGTATACAATGAGCAGTTCTTC. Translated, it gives CASSILLAVYNEQFF. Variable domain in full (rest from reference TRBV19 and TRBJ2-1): DGGITQSPKYLFRKEGQNVTLSCEQNLNHDAMYWYRQDPGQGLRLIYYSQIVNDFQKGDIAEGYSVSREKKESFPLTVTSAQKNPTAFYLCASSILLAVYNEQFFGPGTRLTVL.

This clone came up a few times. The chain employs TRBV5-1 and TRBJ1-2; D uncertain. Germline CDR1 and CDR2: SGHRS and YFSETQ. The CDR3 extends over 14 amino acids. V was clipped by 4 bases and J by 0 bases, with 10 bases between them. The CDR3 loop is CASSPGPANYGYTF. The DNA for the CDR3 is TGCGCCAGCAGCCCCGGACCGGCTAACTATGGCTACACCTTC.

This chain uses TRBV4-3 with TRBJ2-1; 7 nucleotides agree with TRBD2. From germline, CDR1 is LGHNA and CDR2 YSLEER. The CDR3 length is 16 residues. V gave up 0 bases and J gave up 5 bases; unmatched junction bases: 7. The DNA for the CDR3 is TGCGCCAGCAGCCAAGATTTGGGGGGGAGGAACAATGAGCAGTTCTTC. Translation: CASSQDLGGRNNEQFF.

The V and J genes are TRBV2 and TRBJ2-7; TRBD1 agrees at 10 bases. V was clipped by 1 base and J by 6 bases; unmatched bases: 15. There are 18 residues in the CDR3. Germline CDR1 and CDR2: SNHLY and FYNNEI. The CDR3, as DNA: TGTGCCAGCAGTGAAGGGGACAGGGGCCGGGATTGGCCGGGCGAGCAGTACTTC. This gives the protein CASSEGDRGRDWPGEQYF.

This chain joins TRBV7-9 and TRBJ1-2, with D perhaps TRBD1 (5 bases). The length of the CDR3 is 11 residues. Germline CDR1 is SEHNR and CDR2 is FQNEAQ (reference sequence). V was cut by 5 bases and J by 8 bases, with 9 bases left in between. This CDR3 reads CASSPGQGYTF. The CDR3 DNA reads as TGTGCCAGCAGCCCAGGGCAGGGCTACACCTTC.

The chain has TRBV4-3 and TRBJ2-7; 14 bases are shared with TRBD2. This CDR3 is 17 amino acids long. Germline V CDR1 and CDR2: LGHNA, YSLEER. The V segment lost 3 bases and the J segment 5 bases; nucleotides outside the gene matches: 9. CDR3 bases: TGCGCCAGCAGCCAGGGCTCCGGGACTAGCGGGAGTAACGAGCAGTACTTC. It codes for CASSQGSGTSGSNEQYF.

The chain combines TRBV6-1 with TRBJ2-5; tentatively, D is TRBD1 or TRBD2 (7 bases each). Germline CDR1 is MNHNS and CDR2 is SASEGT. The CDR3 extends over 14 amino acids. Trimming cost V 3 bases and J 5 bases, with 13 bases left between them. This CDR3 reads CASSEGGGGETQYF. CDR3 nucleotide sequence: TGTGCCAGCAGTGAGGGAGGGGGCGGCGAGACCCAGTACTTC.

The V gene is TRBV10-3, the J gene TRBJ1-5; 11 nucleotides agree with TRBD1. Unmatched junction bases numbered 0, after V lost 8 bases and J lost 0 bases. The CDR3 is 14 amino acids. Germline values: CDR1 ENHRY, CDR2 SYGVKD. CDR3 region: CAIGTGGSNQPQHF. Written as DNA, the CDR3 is TGTGCCATCGGGACAGGGGGTAGCAATCAGCCCCAGCATTTT.

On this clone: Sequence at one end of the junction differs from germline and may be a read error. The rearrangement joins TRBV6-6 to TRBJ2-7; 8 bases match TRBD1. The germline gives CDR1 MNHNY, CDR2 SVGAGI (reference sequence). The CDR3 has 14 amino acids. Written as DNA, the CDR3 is TGCGCCAGCAGTTCAACGACAGGGGCCTACGAGCAGTACTTC. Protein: CASSSTTGAYEQYF.

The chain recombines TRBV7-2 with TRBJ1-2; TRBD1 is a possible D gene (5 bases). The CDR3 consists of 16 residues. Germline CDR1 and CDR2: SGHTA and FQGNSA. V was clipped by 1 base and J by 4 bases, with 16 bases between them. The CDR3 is CASSLVPGGRSYGYTF. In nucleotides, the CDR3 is TGTGCCAGCAGCTTAGTCCCGGGGGGAAGGAGCTATGGCTACACCTTC. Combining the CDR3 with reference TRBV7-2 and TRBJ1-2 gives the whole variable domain GAGVSQSPSNKVTEKGKDVELRCDPISGHTALYWYRQSLGQGLEFLIYFQGNSAPDKSGLPSDRFSAERTGGSVSTLTIQRTQQEDSAVYLCASSLVPGGRSYGYTFGSGTRLTVV.

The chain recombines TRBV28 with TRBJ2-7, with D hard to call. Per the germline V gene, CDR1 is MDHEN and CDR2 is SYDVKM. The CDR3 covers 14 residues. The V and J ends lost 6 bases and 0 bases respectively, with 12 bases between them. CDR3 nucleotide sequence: TGTGCCAGCAGCTCCGGACCGTTCTCCTACGAGCAGTACTTC. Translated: CASSSGPFSYEQYF.

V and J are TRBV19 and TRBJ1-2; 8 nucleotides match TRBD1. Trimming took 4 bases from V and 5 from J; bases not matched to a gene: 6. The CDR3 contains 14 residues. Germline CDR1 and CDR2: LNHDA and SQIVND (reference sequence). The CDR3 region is CASSTVTGVYGYTF. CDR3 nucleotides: TGTGCCAGTAGTACTGTGACAGGGGTGTATGGCTACACCTTC.

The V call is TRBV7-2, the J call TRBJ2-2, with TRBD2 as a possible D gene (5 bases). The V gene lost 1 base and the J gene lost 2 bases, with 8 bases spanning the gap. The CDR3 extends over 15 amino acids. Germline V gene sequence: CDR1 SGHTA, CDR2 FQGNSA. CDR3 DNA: TGTGCCAGCAGCTTAGTGGGGAGAAACACCGGGGAGCTGTTTTTT. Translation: CASSLVGRNTGELFF.

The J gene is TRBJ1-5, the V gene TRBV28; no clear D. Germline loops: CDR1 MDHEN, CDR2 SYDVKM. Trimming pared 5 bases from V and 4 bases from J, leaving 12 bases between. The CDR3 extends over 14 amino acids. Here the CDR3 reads CASSAGKSNQPQHF. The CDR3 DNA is TGTGCCAGCAGTGCCGGGAAGTCTAATCAGCCCCAGCATTTT.

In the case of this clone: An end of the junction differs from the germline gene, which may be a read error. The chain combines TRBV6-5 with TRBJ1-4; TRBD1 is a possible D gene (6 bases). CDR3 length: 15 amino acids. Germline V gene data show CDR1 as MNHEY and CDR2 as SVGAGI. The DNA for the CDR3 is TGTGCCAGCAGGCATACCGGGACAACTAATGGAAAACTGTTTTTT. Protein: CASRHTGTTNGKLFF.

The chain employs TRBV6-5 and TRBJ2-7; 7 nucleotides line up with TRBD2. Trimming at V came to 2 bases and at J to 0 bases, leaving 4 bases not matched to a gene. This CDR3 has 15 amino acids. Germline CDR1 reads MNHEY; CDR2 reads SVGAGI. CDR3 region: CASSYQPSGSYEQYF. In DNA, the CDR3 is TGTGCCAGCAGTTACCAGCCTAGCGGCTCCTACGAGCAGTACTTC.

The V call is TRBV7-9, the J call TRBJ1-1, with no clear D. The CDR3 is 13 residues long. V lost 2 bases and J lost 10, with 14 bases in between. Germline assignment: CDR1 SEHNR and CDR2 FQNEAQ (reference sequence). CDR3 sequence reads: CASSLYEGTRAFF. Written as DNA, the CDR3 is TGTGCCAGCAGCTTATATGAGGGTACGAGAGCTTTCTTT.

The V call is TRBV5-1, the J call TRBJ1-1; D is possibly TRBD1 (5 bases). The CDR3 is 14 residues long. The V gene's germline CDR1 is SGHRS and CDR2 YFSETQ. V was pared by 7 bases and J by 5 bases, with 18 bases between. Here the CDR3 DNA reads TGCGCCAGCCGCTCCCTAACTGGGGGTACTGAAGCTTTCTTT. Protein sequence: CASRSLTGGTEAFF.